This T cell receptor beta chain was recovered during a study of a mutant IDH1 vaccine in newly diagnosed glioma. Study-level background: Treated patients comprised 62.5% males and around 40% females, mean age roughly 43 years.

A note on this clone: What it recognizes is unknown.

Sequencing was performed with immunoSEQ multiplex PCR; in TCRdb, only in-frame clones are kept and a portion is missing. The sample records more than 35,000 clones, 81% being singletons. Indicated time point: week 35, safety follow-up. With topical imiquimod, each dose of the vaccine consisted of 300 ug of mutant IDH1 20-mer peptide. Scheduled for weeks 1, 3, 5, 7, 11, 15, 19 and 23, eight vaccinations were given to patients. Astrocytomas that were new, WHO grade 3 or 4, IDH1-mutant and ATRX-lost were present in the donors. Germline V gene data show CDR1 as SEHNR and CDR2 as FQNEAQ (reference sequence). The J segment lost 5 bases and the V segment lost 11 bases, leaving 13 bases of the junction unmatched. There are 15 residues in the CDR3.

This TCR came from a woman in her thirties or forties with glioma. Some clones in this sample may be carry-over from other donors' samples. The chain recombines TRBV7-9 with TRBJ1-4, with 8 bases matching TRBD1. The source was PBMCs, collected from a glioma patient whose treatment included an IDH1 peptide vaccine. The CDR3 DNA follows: TGTGCCTACCGGGGACCCGGGACAGGCAATGAAAAACTGTTTTTT. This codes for CAYRGPGTGNEKLFF. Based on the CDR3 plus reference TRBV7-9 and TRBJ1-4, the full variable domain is DTGVSQNPRHKITKRGQNVTFRCDPISEHNRLYWYRQTLGQGPEFLTYFQNEAQLEKSRLLSDRFSAERPKGSFSTLEIQRTEQGDSAMYLCAYRGPGTGNEKLFFGSGTQLSVL.